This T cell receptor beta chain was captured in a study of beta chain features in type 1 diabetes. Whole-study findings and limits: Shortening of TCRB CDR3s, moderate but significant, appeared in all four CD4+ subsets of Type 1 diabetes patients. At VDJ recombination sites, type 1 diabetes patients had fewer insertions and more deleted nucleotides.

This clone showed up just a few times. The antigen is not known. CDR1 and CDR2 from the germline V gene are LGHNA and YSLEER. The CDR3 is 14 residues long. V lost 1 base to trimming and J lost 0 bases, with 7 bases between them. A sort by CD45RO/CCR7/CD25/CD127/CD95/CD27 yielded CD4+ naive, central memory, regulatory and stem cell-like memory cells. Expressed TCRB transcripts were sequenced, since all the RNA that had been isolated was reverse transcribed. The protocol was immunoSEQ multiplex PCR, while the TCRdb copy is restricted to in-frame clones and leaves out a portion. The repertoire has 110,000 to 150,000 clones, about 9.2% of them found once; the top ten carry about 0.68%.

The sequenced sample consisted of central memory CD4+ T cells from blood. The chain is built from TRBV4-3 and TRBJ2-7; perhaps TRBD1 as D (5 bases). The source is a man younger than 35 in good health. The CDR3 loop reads CASSQVTVSYEQYF. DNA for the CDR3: TGCGCCAGCAGCCAAGTGACAGTCTCCTACGAGCAGTACTTC.